A single sample is the source of the 4 T cell receptor beta chains below, sequenced in a study of blood T cell repertoires in COVID-19. The assay was immunoSEQ multiplex PCR, and TCRdb's table has in-frame clones only and misses some. The sample has under 250,000 clones, roughly 85% seen once. The sequenced sample was peripheral blood. The origin of the receptors is a woman in her 70s with COVID-19, enrolled during active disease.

The rearrangement uses TRBV5-1 and TRBJ2-3, with TRBD2 identical over 14 bases. With V trimmed by 4 bases and J by 4 bases, 5 bases remained unmatched. The CDR3 length is 16 residues. Looked up from germline, CDR1 is SGHRS and CDR2 is YFSETQ. CDR3 nucleotide sequence: TGCGCCAGCAGCATATCGGGACTAGCGGGGGCAGATACGCAGTATTTT. Translated: CASSISGLAGADTQYF.

The CDR3 DNA is TGTGCCACCAGTGATTTGGGGCAGGGTGGTGGCTACACCTTC. It codes for CATSDLGQGGGYTF. This chain links TRBV24-1 with TRBJ1-2; perhaps TRBD1 as D (5 bases). V lost 0 bases and J 7 bases, leaving 11 bases between the germline ends. The CDR3 has 14 amino acids. Germline values: CDR1 KGHDR, CDR2 SFDVKD.

CDR3 DNA: TGTGCCAGCAGTTCACAGGGCGGTGGGAGCAATCAGCCCCAGCATTTT. This encodes CASSSQGGGSNQPQHF. V usage is TRBV6-6 and J usage is TRBJ1-5, with D tentatively TRBD1 (6 bases). Germline assignment: CDR1 MNHNY and CDR2 SVGAGI (reference sequence). The CDR3 totals 16 residues. Trimming pared 4 bases from V and 1 base from J, leaving 14 bases between.

The chain uses TRBV24-1 and TRBJ1-4; 7 bases align to TRBD1. This CDR3 is built from 15 residues. Trimming cost V 7 bases and J 4 bases; bases outside gene matches: 8. CDR1 is KGHDR and CDR2 is SFDVKD in the germline V gene. The CDR3: CATSDNRGSNEKLFF. The CDR3 DNA follows: TGTGCCACCAGCGATAACAGGGGAAGTAATGAAAAACTGTTTTTT.